One sample yielded the 24 T cell receptor beta chains listed below, sequenced in a study of OX40 agonist ivuxolimab in advanced cancers. Data came from immunoSEQ multiplex PCR; TCRdb stores just in-frame clones and leaves some out. The table records tens of thousands of clones, about 91% of them present only once. The sequencing here drew on CD4+ or CD8+ T cells sorted from blood, taken in a trial of the OX40 agonist ivuxolimab. These receptors all come from an adult with an advanced solid tumor such as melanoma, head and neck, liver or kidney cancer.

The gene calls are TRBV7-9 and TRBJ1-1; D possibly corresponds to TRBD1 (6 bases). CDR1 is SEHNR, CDR2 FQNEAQ, per germline (reference sequence). This CDR3 comprises 14 residues. V was clipped by 2 bases and J by 0 bases, with 7 bases between them. The CDR3 region is CASSLRGLNTEAFF. CDR3 bases: TGTGCCAGCAGCTTAAGGGGGTTGAACACTGAAGCTTTCTTT. The complete variable domain, with remaining parts taken from reference TRBV7-9 and TRBJ1-1, reads DTGVSQNPRHKITKRGQNVTFRCDPISEHNRLYWYRQTLGQGPEFLTYFQNEAQLEKSRLLSDRFSAERPKGSFSTLEIQRTEQGDSAMYLCASSLRGLNTEAFFGQGTRLTVV.

Only a few counts were recorded for this clone. In DNA, the CDR3 is TGTGCCAGCAGTTTAGAGTTATCGAATCAGCCCCAGCATTTT. This translates into CASSLELSNQPQHF. The rearrangement links TRBV28 to TRBJ1-5, with D unresolved. Germline assignment: CDR1 MDHEN and CDR2 SYDVKM. V lost 2 bases to trimming and J lost 4 bases, with 9 bases between them. This CDR3 spans 14 amino acids.

For the CDR3, the DNA is TGCGCCAGCAGCTTGGAAGAGACTGGGGCCAACGTCCTGACTTTC. This gives the protein CASSLEETGANVLTF. The chain couples TRBV5-1 to TRBJ2-6; D ambiguous. The germline V gene encodes CDR1 SGHRS and CDR2 YFSETQ. V was clipped by 0 bases and J by 2 bases, with 6 bases between them. The CDR3 length is 15 residues.

The chain carries TRBV2 and TRBJ1-2; D remains unclear. Germline V lookup: CDR1 SNHLY, CDR2 FYNNEI. With 1 base removed from V and 4 bases from J, the gap between germline ends came to 7 bases. There are 13 residues in the CDR3. CDR3 sequence reads: CASSEVGFYGYTF. DNA of the CDR3: TGTGCCAGCAGTGAAGTAGGTTTCTATGGCTACACCTTC.

The CDR3 DNA reads TGTGCCACCAGCAGAAGGACAGGGCAAAGCACAGATACGCAGTATTTT. This gives the protein CATSRRTGQSTDTQYF. The chain is built from TRBV15 and TRBJ2-3, with 8 bases that match TRBD1. V trimming: 2 bases; J trimming: 0 bases; junction bases outside the gene matches: 4. Germline CDR1 is LNHNV and CDR2 is YYDKDF (reference sequence). The CDR3 covers 16 residues.

The gene calls are TRBV18 and TRBJ2-1; no reliable D call. V gave up 1 base and J gave up 1 base, with 14 bases separating them. There are 17 residues in the CDR3. The V gene's germline CDR1 is KGHSH and CDR2 LQKENI. The CDR3 sequence: CASSPLHQGQSYNEQFF. The CDR3 DNA reads as TGTGCCAGCTCACCACTGCATCAAGGGCAATCCTACAATGAGCAGTTCTTC.

In DNA, the CDR3 is TGTGCCAGCAGTGATCCGGGGGGAGGCACAGATACGCAGTATTTT. Its protein product is CASSDPGGGTDTQYF. The chain recombines TRBV2 with TRBJ2-3, with 7 nucleotides matching TRBD2. Losses at the gene ends were 3 bases for V and 1 base for J; bases not matched to a gene: 4. This CDR3 has 15 residues. Germline V lookup: CDR1 SNHLY, CDR2 FYNNEI.

The chain uses TRBV9 and TRBJ1-5, with D unresolved. Deletions cut 0 bases from V and 0 bases from J, with 7 bases between. The CDR3 contains 15 residues. The germline gives CDR1 SGDLS, CDR2 YYNGEE. The chain's CDR3 is CASSVDANSNQPQHF. CDR3 sequence (DNA): TGTGCCAGCAGCGTAGACGCCAATAGCAATCAGCCCCAGCATTTT.

The rearrangement uses TRBV9 and TRBJ2-3, with a weak D call TRBD2 (5 bases). CDR1 is SGDLS and CDR2 is YYNGEE in the germline V gene. The V end lost 3 bases, the J end lost 0 bases, and 11 bases lay between the germline ends. The CDR3 consists of 15 residues. CDR3: CASSAGLASTDTQYF. The CDR3 DNA reads TGTGCCAGCAGCGCCGGACTCGCTAGCACAGATACGCAGTATTTT.

The chain couples TRBV10-3 to TRBJ2-5, with no clear D. CDR1 is ENHRY and CDR2 is SYGVKD in the germline V gene. This CDR3 has 13 residues. V shed 4 bases and J shed 3 bases, with 9 bases lying between them. CDR3 region: CAISGAAEETQYF. CDR3 coding DNA: TGTGCCATCAGTGGGGCGGCAGAAGAGACCCAGTACTTC.

The chain couples TRBV7-2 to TRBJ2-2; 9 nucleotides agree with TRBD2. The CDR3 runs to 18 residues. The V gene's germline CDR1 is SGHTA and CDR2 FQGNSA. V lost 0 bases and J lost 6; bases outside the gene matches: 11. The CDR3 sequence is CASSLARSKAGGPGELFF. CDR3 bases: TGTGCCAGCAGCTTAGCGCGGAGTAAAGCGGGGGGACCCGGGGAGCTGTTTTTT.

The chain links TRBV21-1 to TRBJ2-5; the table's D gene call, TRBD1, was not cross checked with the DNA. TRBV21-1 is described as a pseudogene. This CDR3 contains 15 residues. The CDR3 DNA reads as TGTGCCAGCAGCAAAGTGGACAGGGGGCGAGAGACCCAGTACTTC. Translation: CASSKVDRGRETQYF.

Note on this clone: At the DNA level, this CDR3 is encoded by other sequences in the same sample as well. The chain uses TRBV7-9 and TRBJ2-7, with 11 bases lining up with TRBD1. In germline, CDR1 is SEHNR, CDR2 FQNEAQ (reference sequence). V gave up 5 bases and J gave up 4 bases; unmatched junction bases: 1. The CDR3 extends over 13 amino acids. The CDR3 region is CASSRDRGYEQYF. CDR3 DNA: TGTGCCAGCAGCCGGGACAGGGGGTACGAGCAGTACTTC.

The genes are TRBV15 and TRBJ2-2; 12 nucleotides match TRBD1. Trimming took 3 bases from V and 5 from J; bases not matched to a gene: 4. This CDR3 comprises 16 residues. Germline V lookup: CDR1 LNHNV, CDR2 YYDKDF (reference sequence). For the CDR3, the DNA is TGTGCCACCAGCAGGGGACAGGGGGCGGAAACCGGGGAGCTGTTTTTT. This gives the protein CATSRGQGAETGELFF.

The chain has TRBV29-1 and TRBJ2-1; maybe TRBD1 (5 bases). This CDR3 comprises 13 residues. The germline V gene encodes CDR1 SQVTM and CDR2 ANQGSEA. V was clipped by 8 bases and J by 3 bases, with 14 bases between them. The CDR3 nucleotides are TGCAGCTCCACCAGGGTCAGCTACAATGAGCAGTTCTTC. Translated: CSSTRVSYNEQFF.

J is TRBJ2-7 and V is TRBV30; D perhaps matches TRBD1 (7 bases). The length of the CDR3 is 17 residues. V was cut by 3 bases and J by 7 bases, with 28 bases left in between. Germline CDR1 GTSNPN, CDR2 SVGIG (reference sequence). CDR3 nucleotide sequence: TGTGCCTGGAGCAGGAACCCCGACAGGGCCAGGGCGGGGGAGCAGTACTTC. Amino acid sequence: CAWSRNPDRARAGEQYF.

This chain joins TRBV6-6 and TRBJ1-4; D gene unclear. Germline V gene sequence: CDR1 MNHNY, CDR2 SVGAGI (reference sequence). V was pared by 6 bases and J by 8 bases, with 16 bases between. CDR3 length: 14 residues. The CDR3 sequence: CASRGSPPREKLFF. The CDR3 bases are TGTGCCAGCAGAGGATCTCCGCCTCGGGAAAAACTGTTTTTT.

The rearrangement links TRBV4-1 to TRBJ2-2, with TRBD2 identical over 9 bases. Germline loops: CDR1 MGHRA, CDR2 YSYEKL. Trimming at V came to 0 bases and at J to 5 bases, leaving 7 bases not matched to a gene. The CDR3 covers 17 residues. This chain's CDR3 is CASSQDGGGAETGELFF. CDR3 sequence (DNA): TGCGCCAGCAGCCAAGATGGCGGGGGGGCCGAGACCGGGGAGCTGTTTTTT.

About this clone itself: The same CDR3 also results from other DNA sequences found in this sample. This chain joins TRBV5-1 and TRBJ2-5, with D perhaps being TRBD1 or TRBD2 (5 bases each). The germline CDR1 and CDR2 sequences are SGHRS and YFSETQ. The length of the CDR3 is 14 residues. Trimming removed 1 base at V and 5 bases at J, with 12 bases between. DNA of the CDR3: TGCGCCAGCAGCTTGACGGGGCGCAGGGAGACCCAGTACTTC. Encoded protein: CASSLTGRRETQYF. Based on the CDR3 plus reference TRBV5-1 and TRBJ2-5, the full variable domain is KAGVTQTPRYLIKTRGQQVTLSCSPISGHRSVSWYQQTPGQGLQFLFEYFSETQRNKGNFPGRFSGRQFSNSRSEMNVSTLELGDSALYLCASSLTGRRETQYFGPGTRLLVL.

The rearrangement links TRBV7-9 to TRBJ1-2, with D possibly TRBD1 on 5 matching bases. V lost 2 bases to trimming and J lost 5 bases, with 18 bases between them. Germline V gene sequence: CDR1 SEHNR, CDR2 FQNEAQ (reference sequence). The CDR3 length is 16 residues. The CDR3 is CASSLSVTVFPYGYTF. CDR3 coding DNA: TGTGCCAGCAGCTTATCCGTGACAGTTTTTCCTTATGGCTACACCTTC.

V gene TRBV6-6 combines with J gene TRBJ1-2; tentatively, D is TRBD1 (6 bases). The V end lost 2 bases, the J end lost 3 bases, and 7 bases lay between the germline ends. The CDR3 runs 13 residues. CDR1 MNHNY and CDR2 SVGAGI come from the germline V gene (reference sequence). DNA of the CDR3: TGTGCCAGCAGTTACGGGGGCGACTATGGCTACACCTTC. Translating it yields CASSYGGDYGYTF.

The chain joins TRBV5-8 to TRBJ2-7, with D possibly TRBD2 on 6 matching bases. V gave up 4 bases and J gave up 4 bases, with 15 bases separating them. The CDR3 runs to 14 residues. Germline CDR1 and CDR2: SGHTS and YDEGEE. This CDR3 reads CASSMEGGSYEQYF. The CDR3, as DNA: TGTGCCAGCAGCATGGAAGGAGGGTCATACGAGCAGTACTTC.

To note about this clone: A read error may produce the germline difference seen at one junction end. The chain employs TRBV7-2 and TRBJ1-1; D remains ambiguous. This CDR3 has 15 residues. Germline V CDR1 and CDR2: SGHTA, FQGNSA. The CDR3 DNA follows: TGTGCCAGCAACTTACAATCCGGGGTCGGCACTGAAGCTTTCTTT. Its protein is CASNLQSGVGTEAFF.

V and J are TRBV11-3 and TRBJ1-6; no clear D. Trimming removed 5 bases from V and 4 bases from J, with 9 bases in between. Germline assignment: CDR1 SGHNT and CDR2 YENEEA. The CDR3 is 14 residues long. CDR3 residues: CASSVLSYNSPLHF. The CDR3 DNA sequence: TGTGCCAGCAGCGTGTTGAGTTATAATTCACCCCTCCACTTT.